These 8 T cell receptor beta chains originate from one sample sequenced in a study of blood T cells in healthy people across ages. A second PCR of 7 to 11 cycles used a sample-barcoded 5' primer and a J-beta primer mix. Using its own MiXCR run on the 5' RACE reads, TCRdb lists one record per CDR3 protein. The sample yields 600,000 to 900,000 distinct CDR3 sequences, about 26% seen once. Separately, the same data were catalogued under a study of T cells of mothers and their children.

The sequencing sample was made of blood. The receptor set was obtained from a boy under 18 in good health.

The rearrangement uses TRBV13 and TRBJ2-5; 10 nucleotides align to TRBD1. The better agreement between TRBJ2-7 and the DNA end casts doubt on the J call. Germline assignment: CDR1 PRHDT and CDR2 FYEKMQ (reference sequence). The CDR3 spans 15 residues. CDR3 in DNA: TGTGCCAGCAGCTTGAGGTGGGGACAGGGGTACGAGCAGTACTTC. It yields the protein CASSLRWGQGYEQYF.

This clonotype showed up just a few times. This chain joins TRBV12-5 and TRBJ2-5; D possibly corresponds to TRBD1 (6 bases). Looked up from germline, CDR1 is LGHNT and CDR2 is FRNRAP. CDR3 length: 12 amino acids. Trimming took off 6 bases at V and 11 bases at J, with 16 bases between the two ends. The CDR3 protein is CASGFTGLEQYF. Written as DNA, the CDR3 is TGTGCTAGTGGCTTTACAGGGCTTGAGCAGTACTTC. The complete variable domain, with remaining parts taken from reference TRBV12-5 and TRBJ2-5, reads DARVTQTPRHKVTEMGQEVTMRCQPILGHNTVFWYRQTMMQGLELLAYFRNRAPLDDSGMPKDRFSAEMPDATLATLKIQPSEPRDSAVYFCASGFTGLEQYFGPGTRLLVL.

The rearrangement joins TRBV21-1 to TRBJ1-2. TRBV21-1 is a listed pseudogene. The CDR3 consists of 12 residues. In DNA form, the CDR3 reads TGTGCCAGCAGCAACGACTTCTATGGCTACACCTTC. As protein: CASSNDFYGYTF.

The chain combines TRBV4-2 with TRBJ2-3, with D perhaps being TRBD1 or TRBD2 (5 bases each). V was shortened by 2 bases and J by 2 bases, with 11 bases between the two germline ends. Germline CDR1 reads LGHNA; CDR2 reads YNFKEQ. The CDR3 loop spans 15 amino acids. CDR3 amino acids: CASSQSGTTTDTQYF. The DNA for the CDR3 is TGTGCCAGCAGCCAATCCGGGACCACCACAGATACGCAGTATTTT.

CDR3 in amino acids: CSVRPPGTGGQSEQFF. The DNA for the CDR3 is TGCAGCGTCCGCCCCCCCGGGACAGGGGGACAAAGTGAGCAGTTCTTC. This chain links TRBV29-1 with TRBJ2-1, with 11 bases aligning to TRBD1. Germline V CDR1 and CDR2: SQVTM, ANQGSEA. This CDR3 comprises 16 residues. With V trimmed by 6 bases and J by 9 bases, 16 bases remained unmatched.

This clonotype appeared a few times. The chain combines TRBV10-3 with TRBJ2-3, with D possibly being TRBD1 or TRBD2 (5 bases each). V lost 8 bases, J lost 0 bases, and 12 bases lay in between. Germline assignment: CDR1 ENHRY and CDR2 SYGVKD. The CDR3 is 14 amino acids. This CDR3 is CAISTGASTDTQYF. In DNA, the CDR3 is TGTGCCATCTCGACCGGGGCCAGCACAGATACGCAGTATTTT.

This chain links TRBV5-1 with TRBJ2-5; TRBD2 matches 8 bases. CDR3 length: 14 amino acids. Germline values: CDR1 SGHRS, CDR2 YFSETQ. The J segment lost 5 bases and the V segment lost 5 bases, leaving 8 bases of the junction unmatched. For the CDR3, the DNA is TGCGCCAGCAGACGGCGGGGGGATAGGGAGACCCAGTACTTC. It translates to CASRRRGDRETQYF.

This clonotype was picked up a small number of times. V and J are TRBV7-9 and TRBJ2-7; 12 bases are a match to TRBD1. Germline CDR1 reads SEHNR; CDR2 reads FQNEAQ (reference sequence). V lost 5 bases to trimming and J lost 7 bases; unmatched junction nucleotides: 9. CDR3 size: 15 residues. CDR3 sequence reads: CASSVPGQGAAEQYF. DNA for the CDR3: TGTGCCAGCAGCGTTCCGGGACAGGGGGCGGCGGAGCAGTACTTC. The whole variable domain, filled in from reference TRBV7-9 and TRBJ2-7, reads DTGVSQNPRHKITKRGQNVTFRCDPISEHNRLYWYRQTLGQGPEFLTYFQNEAQLEKSRLLSDRFSAERPKGSFSTLEIQRTEQGDSAMYLCASSVPGQGAAEQYFGPGTRLTVT.